The rows below give T cell receptor beta chains drawn from one sample of a study of T cell clusters in autoimmune cytopenias. TCRdb re-called the multiplex PCR reads, yielding one record per CDR3 amino acid sequence without DNA. This sample's clone table lists thousands of distinct CDR3 sequences. Sequencing input: peripheral blood. The receptors were sampled from a human donor with an autoimmune cytopenia or autoimmune hepatitis (not recorded which). Each CDR3 is given with its conserved first and last residue. The order of the fields is V gene, CDR3 length, J gene, clone size, CDR3 protein. Expanded clones get a size class; other rows say once, few or many, or leave the size out.

>TRBV6-5|16|TRBJ1-6|medium-sized
CASRNAGTATNSPLHF
>TRBV20-1|15|TRBJ2-7|NA
CSARDRGTRFYEQYF
>TRBV6-1|16|TRBJ1-1|NA
CASSEALWGSNTEAFF
>TRBV30|21|TRBJ2-1|NA
CAWTNLISTSGGSVSYNEQFF
>TRBV6-5|14|TRBJ1-2|NA
CASSAGLQPYGYTF
>TRBV6-4|14|TRBJ1-4|NA
CASSRTGEGEKLFF
>TRBV11-2|17|TRBJ2-1|NA
CASSLVSWGLGVNEQFF
>TRBV5-4|13|TRBJ1-1|NA
CASSYGMNTEAFF
>TRBV15|15|TRBJ2-5|medium-sized
CATSRGTGTQETQYF
>TRBV10-1|14|TRBJ2-6|NA
CASSERAGANVLTF
>TRBV19|14|TRBJ2-1|medium-sized
CASSIGLDRGRKFF
>TRBV11-1|21|TRBJ2-7|medium-sized
CASSSVRRAEFPVAWACEQYF
>TRBV12-3/TRBV12-4|14|TRBJ1-6|medium-sized
CASNFGDRPSPLHF
>TRBV12-3/TRBV12-4|13|TRBJ1-2|medium-sized
CASSEQGFYGYTF
>TRBV5-1|16|TRBJ2-2|NA
CASRPWTGVGTGELFF
>TRBV7-6|14|TRBJ2-1|medium-sized
CASSSTVSYNEQFF
>TRBV6-1|14|TRBJ2-7|medium-sized
CASSEPRPSYEQYF
>TRBV7-4|14|TRBJ1-2|NA
CASSLIRANYGYTF
>TRBV7-6|16|TRBJ2-3|medium-sized
CASSLGRGGGTDTQYF
>TRBV6-5|13|TRBJ1-6|medium-sized
CASSYGEDTPLHF
>TRBV18|13|TRBJ2-3|medium-sized
CASSPRQGDTQYF
>TRBV24-1|13|TRBJ2-3|medium-sized
CATSGQGTDTQYF
>TRBV12-3/TRBV12-4|17|TRBJ1-5|NA
CASSQQTGLSSNQPQHF
>TRBV29-1|15|TRBJ2-5|NA
CSVEGLAGVGETQYF
>TRBV5-1|14|TRBJ2-5|NA
CASTAGVYQETQYF
>TRBV6-4|14|TRBJ2-2|medium-sized
CASSAGPLTGELFF
>TRBV29-1|16|TRBJ2-7|NA
CSVPPGTRDRGGEQYF
>TRBV5-4|14|TRBJ2-7|NA
CASSLEAGRYEQYF
>TRBV5-6|17|TRBJ1-3|NA
CASSSRGGSNDRNTIYF
>TRBV27|15|TRBJ1-1|medium-sized
CASSSLTGIDTEAFF
>TRBV6-1|16|TRBJ1-3|NA
CASRQGAGNSGNTIYF
>TRBV5-1|16|TRBJ2-1|NA
CASGTTSGRGIGEQFF
>TRBV14|15|TRBJ2-7|NA
CASSQHGDGPYEQYF
>TRBV5-1|16|TRBJ2-2|medium-sized
CASSTGGQGRTGELFF
>TRBV7-6|16|TRBJ2-5|medium-sized
CASSLAIGSVRETQYF
>TRBV6-5|14|TRBJ1-2|NA
CASSEKQGIYGYTF
>TRBV27|15|TRBJ2-5|medium-sized
CASSSGLAGEKTQYF
>TRBV19|15|TRBJ1-5|NA
CASSIDKNLGQPQHF
>TRBV20-1|14|TRBJ2-7|NA
CSVPAQGSSYEQYF
>TRBV5-6|20|TRBJ2-5|medium-sized
CASSPLTTRGLAAFQETQYF
>TRBV19|13|TRBJ1-1|NA
CASSIVSTTEAFF
>TRBV6-4|17|TRBJ2-7|NA
CASSPGLAGASSYEQYF
>TRBV27|14|TRBJ2-2|medium-sized
CASSSSGPTGELFF
>TRBV30|12|TRBJ2-7|medium-sized
CAWGGRTYEQYF
>TRBV18|13|TRBJ1-2|medium-sized
CASSLDRAEGYTF
>TRBV7-2|15|TRBJ2-1|NA
CASNPWGTTYNEQFF
>TRBV7-9|17|TRBJ2-1|NA
CASSLLRTSGPYNEQFF
>TRBV18|15|TRBJ1-2|NA
CASSLRDRANYGYTF
>TRBV29-1|15|TRBJ2-3|medium-sized
CSVSPSGGGTDTQYF
>TRBV30|13|TRBJ2-1|medium-sized
CAHLSGSNHEQFF
>TRBV19|15|TRBJ1-1|medium-sized
CASSISDRWNTEAFF
>TRBV28|14|TRBJ2-7|NA
CASSFLAGRHEQYF
>TRBV6-5|12|TRBJ2-7|NA
CASSYSNSEQYF
>TRBV5-4|15|TRBJ2-7|NA
CASSLETSRSYEQYF
>TRBV6-5|14|TRBJ1-4|medium-sized
CASSRGWTNEKLFF
>TRBV6-5|15|TRBJ2-1|medium-sized
CASRIPSGGYNEQFF
>TRBV5-4|15|TRBJ2-3|NA
CASRGRGPSTDTQYF